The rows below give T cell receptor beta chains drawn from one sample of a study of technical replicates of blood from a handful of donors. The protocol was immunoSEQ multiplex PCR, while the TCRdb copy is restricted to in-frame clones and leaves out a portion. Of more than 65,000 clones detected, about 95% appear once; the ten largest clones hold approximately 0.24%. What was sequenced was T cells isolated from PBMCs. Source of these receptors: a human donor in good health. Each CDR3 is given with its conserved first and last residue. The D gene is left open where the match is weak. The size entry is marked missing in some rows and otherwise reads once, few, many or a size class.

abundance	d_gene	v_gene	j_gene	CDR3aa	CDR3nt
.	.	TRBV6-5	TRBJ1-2	CASSYSGQGTVYGYTF	TGTGCCAGCAGTTACTCGGGGCAGGGCACTGTCTATGGCTACACCTTC
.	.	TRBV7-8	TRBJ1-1	CASSLAGNTEAFF	TGTGCCAGCAGCTTAGCCGGGAACACTGAAGCTTTCTTT
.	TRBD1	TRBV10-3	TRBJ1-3	CAISESTGTGRSGNTIYF	TGTGCCATCAGTGAGTCGACCGGGACAGGGCGCTCTGGAAACACCATATATTTT
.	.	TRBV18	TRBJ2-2	CASSPSTAGTGELFF	TGTGCCAGCTCACCATCCACCGCGGGCACCGGGGAGCTGTTTTTT
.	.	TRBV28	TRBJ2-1	CASSLRRNEQFF	TGTGCCAGCAGTTTACGTAGAAATGAGCAGTTCTTC
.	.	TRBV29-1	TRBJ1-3	CSVAISGNTIYF	TGCAGCGTTGCAATCTCTGGAAACACCATATATTTT
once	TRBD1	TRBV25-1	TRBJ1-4	CASSLGQGAIEKLFF	TGTGCCAGCAGCCTCGGACAGGGGGCTATAGAAAAACTGTTTTTT
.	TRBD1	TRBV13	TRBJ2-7	CASSNRDRALYEQYF	TGTGCCAGCAGTAACCGGGACAGGGCTCTCTACGAGCAGTACTTC
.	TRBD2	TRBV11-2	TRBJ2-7	CASSSSTSGRLDEQYF	TGTGCCAGCAGCTCTTCGACTAGCGGGAGGTTGGACGAGCAGTACTTC
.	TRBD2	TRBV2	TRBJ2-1	CASRPLAGGDNEQFF	TGTGCCAGCAGGCCCCTAGCGGGGGGAGACAATGAGCAGTTCTTC
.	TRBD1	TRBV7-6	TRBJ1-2	CASSSQRAGGIYGYTF	TGTGCCAGCAGCTCCCAAAGGGCAGGGGGGATCTATGGCTACACCTTC
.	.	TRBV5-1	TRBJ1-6	CASTYESFNSPLHF	TGCGCCAGCACCTACGAGTCCTTTAATTCACCCCTCCACTTT
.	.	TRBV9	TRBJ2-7	CASSVEAHGGEQYF	TGTGCCAGCAGCGTAGAAGCTCACGGCGGCGAGCAGTACTTC
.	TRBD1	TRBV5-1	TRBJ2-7	CASSLPRDRADEQYF	TGCGCCAGCAGCTTACCTCGGGACAGGGCGGATGAGCAGTACTTC
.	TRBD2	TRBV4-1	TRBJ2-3	CASSQDPAGGTDTQYF	TGCGCCAGCAGCCAAGATCCCGCGGGGGGGACAGATACGCAGTATTTT